Given below is one T cell receptor (beta chain) in context. Its antigen has not been determined. Per-base quality was not reported, and no clone a single base away is much larger than it. Using the deep immunoSEQ assay, multiplex PCR amplified TCR CDR3 regions from genomic DNA. Genomic DNA extracted from each cell subset was distributed evenly over all wells of several immunoSEQ 96-well plates, and each plate served as one replicate. For sorted subsets, approximately 210 ng genomic DNA, equal to 25,000 to 35,000 T cell genomes, was loaded into each replicate PCR. Purified libraries were measured with a Qubit 3.0 fluorometer, size-checked on a Bioanalyzer 2100, and measured again with the KAPA Library Quantification kit. A separate single-read 150-cycle Illumina NextSeq 550 flow cell was used to sequence each immunoSEQ 96-well plate. Per the source publication's procedure: Because only junctional sequences without quality scores were contained in the immunoSEQ output, filtering matching that applied to full-length reads could not be performed. Sequences were annotated with PyIR, a Python wrapper for IgBLAST v1.9, using IMGT germline references to assign V/J genes and CDR3. Reads with weak V/J assignments (E-value above 1e-6), missing CDR3, stop codons, out-of-frame junctions, or ambiguous translated residues were removed. V3J clonotypes were defined as sequences sharing an identical inferred V gene, J gene, and CDR3 amino acid sequence. To compute the percentage overlap between repertoires, the number of shared unique clonotypes was divided by the size of the smaller repertoire. RTK rarefaction, the Chao1 estimator, and Recon v2.1 estimates of unobserved clonotypes were used to assess repertoire richness. Generation probabilities for all TCRbeta clonotypes obtained by the gDNA method from a handful of donors were computed using OLGA. As stored in TCRdb, this immuneACCESS dataset retains in-frame rearrangements with V and J assigned. A fraction of the clones does not appear; measured against another copy, unresolved V genes explain less than half of the discrepancy, and the remainder lacks a known reason. V and J calls plus clone size are reproduced from that table; the DNA served to infer D and trimming. The sample has 950,000 to 1,100,000 clones on record, about 80% of them singletons. Roughly 0.55% of the sample goes to the ten largest clones.

Donors were healthy HIV-negative adults with no recently reported acute infections or vaccinations. Every donor was a Caucasian adult residing in Nashville, Tennessee, USA. CD4+ T cells were enriched through magnetic negative selection, after which naive cells were positively selected on CD45RA and the remaining negative fraction served as the memory subset. After blood collection by leukapheresis, PBMCs were isolated using Ficoll-Histopaque density gradient centrifugation and then cryopreserved in the vapor phase of liquid nitrogen. Purity and quantity of every magnetically sorted T cell population were checked by analytical flow cytometry. Genomic DNA was isolated from every sorted fraction and measured by UV absorbance on a Nanodrop 2000c. The record originates from a study of shared clonotypes between healthy human individuals (dated by TCRdb to about 2020). About the investigation overall: A couple of women and a few men aged 18 to 49 years were included in the cohort. Per donor, leukapheresis produced somewhere between about 0.94 and 10 billion PBMCs. To increase sequencing depth and limit assay-specific biases, different laboratories used diverse techniques to prepare libraries and sequence TCR repertoires. To estimate repertoire size and how much clonotypes are shared between individuals, the study performed deep sequencing of blood TCR repertoires from roughly five healthy adults. For each donor, three plates each were used for CD4 naive and CD4 memory, two plates were used for CD8 naive, and one plate was used for CD8 memory.

Per the germline V gene, SNHLY is the CDR1 and FYNNEI is the CDR2. The CDR3 has 20 amino acids, counting the end cysteine and phenylalanine. Only the CDR3 DNA stays, 60 bases, in frame from base 1. Relative to germline, V is 7 bases shorter and J is 0 bases shorter, with 28 bases between their ends. General conclusions and limits of the study: Clonotypes shared by all four sorted-subset donors showed higher generation probabilities than non-shared clonotypes. Even with the large sequencing depth, rarefaction of the sorted-subset datasets indicated that sequencing was incomplete. Sharing across a few donors was observed for 5% to 6.5% of naive CD4, 3% to 3.5% of naive CD8, over 2% of memory CD4, and around 0.4% of memory CD8 clonotypes. The genetic and exposure-history diversity represented was limited by the small number of donors. Pairwise subsampling led to the expectation that sequencing depth would affect the degree of clonotype sharing among donors. Only blood was sampled, and tissue TCR repertoires likely differ from those in blood. Naive subsets generally had larger estimated clonotype richness than memory subsets.

The sequence was obtained from a man aged 18 to 30 in good health. Some clones in this sample may be carry-over from other donors' samples. The chain is assembled from TRBV2 and TRBJ2-1; the D gene is perhaps TRBD1 or TRBD2, each of them matching over 5 bases. Sample: memory CD4+ T cells from PBMCs. Per the publication, the cell subset or site label means: CD45RA-negative fraction. The CDR3 region has the sequence CASKSARGNSGGRSYNEQFF. The DNA sequence is given as TGTGCCAGCAAATCCGCTCGCGGAAACAGTGGGGGTCGCTCCTACAATGAGCAGTTCTTC.